The rows below give T cell receptor beta chains drawn from one sample of a study of blood T cell repertoires in COVID-19. The protocol was immunoSEQ multiplex PCR, while the TCRdb copy is restricted to in-frame clones and leaves out a portion. This sample has about 440,000 clones; roughly 85% occur once, and the top ten carry approximately 2%. The sequenced material came from PBMCs or T cells enriched from blood (not recorded which). All receptors derive from a woman aged 18-29 years with acute COVID-19. Each CDR3 is given with its conserved first and last residue. Fields, in order: clone size, J gene, D gene, V gene, CDR3 DNA, CDR3 protein. The D gene is left open where the match is weak. Clone size, where shown, is once, few, many, or a class for clones that have expanded.

abundance: few
j_gene: TRBJ1-2
d_gene: NA
v_gene: TRBV6-1
CDR3nt: TGTGCCAGCAGTGATATCACAGGGAACTCCTATGGCTACACCTTC
CDR3aa: CASSDITGNSYGYTF

abundance: NA
j_gene: TRBJ1-5
d_gene: NA
v_gene: TRBV18
CDR3nt: TGTGCCAGCTCACACGCCTCCAGGAAGAGCAATCAGCCCCAGCATTTT
CDR3aa: CASSHASRKSNQPQHF

abundance: NA
j_gene: TRBJ2-3
d_gene: TRBD2
v_gene: TRBV6-5
CDR3nt: TGTGCCAGCAGTTTTACTAGCGGGAGCACAGATACGCAGTATTTT
CDR3aa: CASSFTSGSTDTQYF

abundance: NA
j_gene: TRBJ2-5
d_gene: NA
v_gene: TRBV11-2
CDR3nt: TGTGCCAGCCGAGACACCGAGACCCAGTACTTC
CDR3aa: CASRDTETQYF

abundance: NA
j_gene: TRBJ2-1
d_gene: TRBD1
v_gene: TRBV7-2
CDR3nt: TGTGCCAGCAGCTGGCCCTTCGGACAGGGCAATGAGCAGTTCTTC
CDR3aa: CASSWPFGQGNEQFF

abundance: NA
j_gene: TRBJ2-7
d_gene: TRBD2
v_gene: TRBV3-1/TRBV3-2
CDR3nt: TGTGCCAGCAGCCAACGCCCCCCCGGGACTAGCGGGAGGCCGACCTACGAGCAGTACTTC
CDR3aa: CASSQRPPGTSGRPTYEQYF

abundance: few
j_gene: TRBJ2-1
d_gene: TRBD2
v_gene: TRBV9
CDR3nt: TGTGCCAGCAGCGTAGAGGGGTCCGGGACTAGCGGCCCCTCCTCCTACAATGAGCAGTTCTTC
CDR3aa: CASSVEGSGTSGPSSYNEQFF

abundance: NA
j_gene: TRBJ2-1
d_gene: NA
v_gene: TRBV11-2
CDR3nt: TGTGCCAGCAGCTTGGGGCATGAGCAGTTCTTC
CDR3aa: CASSLGHEQFF

abundance: few
j_gene: TRBJ2-3
d_gene: TRBD2
v_gene: TRBV11-2
CDR3nt: TGTGCCAGCAGCTTAGGACTAAGCGGGAGGGCCCCGCAGTATTTT
CDR3aa: CASSLGLSGRAPQYF

abundance: few
j_gene: TRBJ1-2
d_gene: NA
v_gene: TRBV27
CDR3nt: TGTGCCAGCAGTTTCGGAGTTGACAGTGGCTACACCTTC
CDR3aa: CASSFGVDSGYTF

abundance: NA
j_gene: TRBJ2-3
d_gene: NA
v_gene: TRBV6-1
CDR3nt: TGTGCCAGCAGTGATACAGGGAGCTTCACAGATACGCAGTATTTT
CDR3aa: CASSDTGSFTDTQYF

abundance: many
j_gene: TRBJ2-7
d_gene: TRBD2
v_gene: TRBV3-1/TRBV3-2
CDR3nt: TGTGCCAGCAGCCAAGGCCCTAGCGGAAGCTCCTACGAGCAGTACTTC
CDR3aa: CASSQGPSGSSYEQYF

abundance: NA
j_gene: TRBJ2-3
d_gene: TRBD2
v_gene: TRBV7-8
CDR3nt: TGTGCCAGCAGCTTAGGGGGCGGACTAGCGGGAGGAGATACGCAGTATTTT
CDR3aa: CASSLGGGLAGGDTQYF

abundance: NA
j_gene: TRBJ1-2
d_gene: NA
v_gene: TRBV11-2
CDR3nt: TGTGCCAGCAGCTTGGTTCCCCTCGGACAAGGACGTGGCTACACCTTC
CDR3aa: CASSLVPLGQGRGYTF

abundance: NA
j_gene: TRBJ2-6
d_gene: TRBD1
v_gene: TRBV10-3
CDR3nt: TGTGCCATCTCGGACAGGGCAAACTCTGGGGCCAACGTCCTGACTTTC
CDR3aa: CAISDRANSGANVLTF